Listed here are 27 T cell receptor beta chains from one sample, sequenced in a study of CD8 T cells in ankylosing spondylitis. In TCRdb, the 5' RACE reads were re-called with MiXCR into one record per CDR3 protein. The sample lists roughly 250,000 distinct CDR3 sequences; more than 9% were seen once. The sequencing sample was made of blood, either unsorted or a sorted T cell fraction (not recorded which). All receptors come from a male donor with ankylosing spondylitis or in good health (not recorded which).

This clonotype was seen only a few times. This rearrangement joins TRBV10-2 to TRBJ2-3; D uncertain. CDR1 is WSHSY, CDR2 SAAADI, per germline. The V end was cut by 3 bases, the J end by 7 bases, with 11 bases between. The CDR3 loop spans 13 amino acids. The DNA for the CDR3 is TGCGCCAGCAGTGAAAGGATTGGCAATACGCAGTATTTT. It is translated as CASSERIGNTQYF.

The chain employs TRBV7-2 and TRBJ1-6; D call uncertain. The germline V gene has CDR1 SGHTA and CDR2 FQGNSA. With 2 bases removed from V and 0 bases from J, the gap between germline ends came to 5 bases. The length of the CDR3 is 15 residues. The CDR3 reads CASSLRISYNSPLHF. Written as DNA, the CDR3 is TGTGCCAGCAGCTTACGCATCTCCTATAATTCACCCCTCCACTTT.

This clonotype was observed a few times. The genes are TRBV12-3 or TRBV12-4 and TRBJ2-1, with 8 bases that match TRBD1. The CDR3 runs to 16 residues. V lost 7 bases to trimming and J lost 7 bases; unmatched junction nucleotides: 15. CDR3 nucleotides: TGTGCCAGCACCCTGACGAACAGGGGGGACCTTAATGAGCAGTTCTTC. Protein: CASTLTNRGDLNEQFF.

This clonotype was observed a handful of times. The J gene is TRBJ1-1, the V gene TRBV3-1; D not resolved. The CDR3 consists of 16 residues. From germline, CDR1 is LGHDT and CDR2 YNNKEL (reference sequence). V lost 3 bases and J 0 bases, leaving 14 bases between the germline ends. The CDR3 loop is CASSQLTTHLNTEAFF. The DNA of the CDR3 is TGTGCCAGCAGCCAGCTGACCACCCATCTGAACACTGAAGCTTTCTTT.

This clonotype appeared many times. The V and J genes are TRBV6-1 and TRBJ2-3, with D possibly TRBD2 on 5 matching bases. This CDR3 has 14 amino acids. The germline CDR1 and CDR2 sequences are MNHNS and SASEGT. The V gene lost 4 bases and the J gene lost 4 bases, with 12 bases spanning the gap. CDR3 sequence: CASSGLFGADTQYF. The CDR3, as DNA: TGTGCCAGCAGTGGACTATTTGGTGCAGATACGCAGTATTTT.

This clonotype was seen more than once but under ten times. The CDR3 protein is CSAYRQGSSYNEQFF. CDR3 in DNA: TGCAGTGCTTATAGACAGGGGAGCTCCTACAATGAGCAGTTCTTC. This chain connects TRBV20-1 to TRBJ2-1, with 8 bases that match TRBD1. The V segment lost 5 bases and the J segment 0 bases; nucleotides outside the gene matches: 6. The length of the CDR3 is 15 residues. Germline CDR1 and CDR2: DFQATT and SNEGSKA (reference sequence).

Many counts were recorded for this clonotype. CDR3 DNA: TGTGCCAGCAGCTTAGCCCAGCGAGGCACAGATACGCAGTATTTT. This sequence encodes CASSLAQRGTDTQYF. This chain uses TRBV7-2 with TRBJ2-3; D unclear. In germline, CDR1 is SGHTA, CDR2 FQGNSA. The V end was cut by 0 bases, the J end by 1 base, with 8 bases between. The CDR3 has 15 residues.

About this clonotype: At one end the junction does not follow the germline gene, possibly because of a read error. This rearrangement joins TRBV6-5 to TRBJ1-5, with TRBD1 identical over 7 bases. The germline gives CDR1 MNHEY, CDR2 SVGAGI. This CDR3 has 15 amino acids. CDR3 sequence reads: CASSYSGDSNRPQHF. CDR3 coding DNA: TGTGCCAGCAGTTACTCTGGGGACAGCAATCGGCCCCAGCATTTT.

This clonotype was observed a few times. The V call is TRBV5-1, the J call TRBJ2-3; 8 bases match TRBD2. Germline trimming cut 7 bases from V and 3 bases from J; bases unmatched to any gene: 7. CDR3 length: 14 residues. Germline lookup yields CDR1 SGHRS and CDR2 YFSETQ. This CDR3 reads CASSNSGGTDTQYF. In DNA form, the CDR3 reads TGCGCCAGCTCTAATTCGGGGGGGACAGATACGCAGTATTTT. The entire variable domain, with the rest obtained from reference TRBV5-1 and TRBJ2-3, is as follows: KAGVTQTPRYLIKTRGQQVTLSCSPISGHRSVSWYQQTPGQGLQFLFEYFSETQRNKGNFPGRFSGRQFSNSRSEMNVSTLELGDSALYLCASSNSGGTDTQYFGPGTRLTVL.

The table lists this clonotype with many counts. The J gene is TRBJ1-1, the V gene TRBV18; D may be TRBD1 (5 bases). CDR3 length: 14 residues. Per the germline V gene, CDR1 is KGHSH and CDR2 is LQKENI. The V end was cut by 3 bases, the J end by 0 bases, with 8 bases between. This CDR3 reads CASSPTELNTEAFF. In DNA form, the CDR3 reads TGTGCCAGCTCACCGACAGAGTTGAACACTGAAGCTTTCTTT.

This clonotype has ten or more counts. The rearrangement uses TRBV29-1 and TRBJ1-1, with no clear D. This CDR3 region has 14 residues. Germline assignment: CDR1 SQVTM and CDR2 ANQGSEA. The ends were cut back, 6 bases at V and 1 base at J, with 15 bases in the middle. The CDR3 sequence is CSVNSASGNTEAFF. The CDR3, as DNA: TGCAGCGTGAACAGTGCCAGTGGGAACACTGAAGCTTTCTTT.

This clonotype was seen at least ten times. The CDR3 region is CSARDRRGASTDTQYF. As DNA, the CDR3 is TGCAGTGCTAGAGATCGCCGGGGGGCTAGCACAGATACGCAGTATTTT. The rearrangement links TRBV20-1 to TRBJ2-3; D may be TRBD2 (7 bases). V was cut by 0 bases and J by 0 bases, with 13 bases left in between. This CDR3 spans 16 amino acids. Germline CDR1 reads DFQATT; CDR2 reads SNEGSKA (reference sequence).

This clonotype has at least ten counts. The rearrangement links TRBV12-3 or TRBV12-4 to TRBJ2-2; D is unclear. Between the trimmed V and J ends, which lost 1 base and 4 bases, there was a span of 7 bases. The CDR3 runs to 14 residues. The CDR3 is CASSLGASTGELFF. The CDR3 DNA is TGTGCCAGCAGTTTAGGGGCTAGCACCGGGGAGCTGTTTTTT.

This clonotype was seen many times. The genes are TRBV3-1 and TRBJ2-3; D could derive from TRBD1 or TRBD2 (6 bases each). Germline CDR1 reads LGHDT; CDR2 reads YNNKEL (reference sequence). This CDR3 has 15 residues. V shed 6 bases and J shed 3 bases, with 16 bases lying between them. CDR3 residues: CASSTRGGSTDTQYF. Written as DNA, the CDR3 is TGTGCCAGCAGTACTCGAGGGGGGTCTACAGATACGCAGTATTTT.

The sample holds many counts of this clonotype. V and J are TRBV3-1 and TRBJ1-3; 8 bases map to TRBD1. CDR3 length: 15 amino acids. Trimming removed 5 bases from V and 2 bases from J; junction bases left unmatched: 5. The germline V gene encodes CDR1 LGHDT and CDR2 YNNKEL (reference sequence). The CDR3 DNA sequence: TGTGCCAGCAGCTTAGGCAGGGGGCCTGGAAACACCATATATTTT. It specifies CASSLGRGPGNTIYF.

This clonotype was counted ten times or more. J is TRBJ2-7 and V is TRBV4-2, with TRBD2 identical over 10 bases. The germline V gene encodes CDR1 LGHNA and CDR2 YNFKEQ. This CDR3 has 15 amino acids. Trimming took 1 base from V and 4 from J; bases not matched to a gene: 4. As DNA, the CDR3 is TGTGCCAGCAGCCAAGCTAGCGGGGGAGGATACGAGCAGTACTTC. It translates to CASSQASGGGYEQYF.

At least ten counts were recorded for this clonotype. The rearrangement joins TRBV20-1 to TRBJ1-2; perhaps TRBD1 as D (5 bases). With 3 bases removed from V and 1 base from J, the gap between germline ends came to 9 bases. Germline values: CDR1 DFQATT, CDR2 SNEGSKA (reference sequence). This CDR3 is built from 13 residues. CDR3 in amino acids: CSARDIFNYGYTF. DNA of the CDR3: TGCAGTGCTAGGGACATCTTTAACTATGGCTACACCTTC.

This clonotype was counted ten times or more. The CDR3 loop reads CASSLIGETQYF. CDR3 nucleotides: TGTGCCAGCAGTTTAATAGGGGAGACCCAGTACTTC. The chain is built from TRBV12-3 or TRBV12-4 and TRBJ2-5; D remains unclear. This CDR3 is built from 12 residues. V was shortened by 2 bases and J by 5 bases, with 6 bases between the two germline ends.

In its sample, this clonotype was seen many times. This chain connects TRBV29-1 to TRBJ1-3; D is ambiguous. The CDR3 totals 11 residues. Trimming shortened V by 5 bases and J by 4 bases, and 6 bases separated the two germline ends. Germline V gene lookup returns CDR1 SQVTM and CDR2 ANQGSEA. Here the CDR3 DNA reads TGCAGCGTTACACAGGGAAACACCATATATTTT. Its translation is CSVTQGNTIYF.

This clonotype was detected many times. This sequence joins TRBV12-3 or TRBV12-4 and TRBJ2-2, with no clear D. V was shortened by 10 bases and J by 6 bases, with 15 bases between the two germline ends. CDR3 length: 13 amino acids. CDR3 coding DNA: TGTGCCACCTCCCCCCCCGCGCCCGGGGAGCTGTTTTTT. It codes for CATSPPAPGELFF.

This clonotype was detected many times. This rearrangement joins TRBV20-1 to TRBJ2-3; TRBD2 agrees at 9 bases. CDR3 length: 17 amino acids. Germline V gives CDR1 DFQATT, CDR2 SNEGSKA (reference sequence). V was pared by 5 bases and J by 4 bases, with 16 bases of the junction left unmatched. The CDR3 DNA sequence: TGCAGTGCTCTCTGGCTGGGTAGCGGGAGTCGGTCAGATACGCAGTATTTT. Protein sequence: CSALWLGSGSRSDTQYF.

This clonotype was counted at least ten times. The chain links TRBV12-3 or TRBV12-4 to TRBJ1-1; tentatively, D is TRBD1 (6 bases). CDR3 length: 15 residues. The germline V and J ends were trimmed by 1 base and 5 bases, with 14 bases remaining between them. CDR3 nucleotides: TGTGCCAGCAGTTTAGAGGGGGGGCTAAGAACTGAAGCTTTCTTT. Protein product: CASSLEGGLRTEAFF.

The genes are TRBV30 and TRBJ1-2; a weak D match, TRBD1 (6 bases). This CDR3 has 13 amino acids. The germline V gene encodes CDR1 GTSNPN and CDR2 SVGIG (reference sequence). Trimming cost V 4 bases and J 5 bases, with 14 bases left between them. The DNA for the CDR3 is TGTGCCTGGAATTTGGGGGCTAGGTATGGCTACACCTTC. Protein: CAWNLGARYGYTF.

The genes are TRBV30 and TRBJ2-7; D might be TRBD1 (6 bases). The CDR3 has 13 amino acids. The V gene's germline CDR1 is GTSNPN and CDR2 SVGIG (reference sequence). The V end lost 2 bases, the J end lost 6 bases, and 14 bases lay between the germline ends. CDR3 sequence reads: CAWSSAGAGEQYF. In DNA, the CDR3 is TGTGCCTGGAGTTCGGCAGGGGCGGGCGAGCAGTACTTC.

This clonotype was recorded many times. CDR3 DNA: TGTGCCAGCAGTGTGAAAGAGACCCAGTACTTC. Amino acid sequence: CASSVKETQYF. This chain links TRBV12-3 or TRBV12-4 with TRBJ2-5, with unresolved D. The CDR3 runs 11 residues. Trimming left V 5 bases short and J 3 bases short, with 4 bases between.

This clonotype was counted ten times or more. The chain employs TRBV5-1 and TRBJ2-1; D is unclear. The CDR3 is 15 residues long. Trimming cost V 2 bases and J 4 bases, with 13 bases left between them. CDR1 is SGHRS and CDR2 is YFSETQ in the germline V gene. The CDR3 DNA follows: TGCGCCAGCAGCTTTCCCCCCGAAGAGTACAATGAGCAGTTCTTC. Protein sequence: CASSFPPEEYNEQFF. The variable domain in full, completed from reference TRBV5-1 and TRBJ2-1, reads KAGVTQTPRYLIKTRGQQVTLSCSPISGHRSVSWYQQTPGQGLQFLFEYFSETQRNKGNFPGRFSGRQFSNSRSEMNVSTLELGDSALYLCASSFPPEEYNEQFFGPGTRLTVL.

This clonotype was seen ten or more times. The V and J genes are TRBV5-1 and TRBJ2-3; D possibly corresponds to TRBD2 (6 bases). The CDR3 has 14 amino acids. V lost 0 bases, J lost 4 bases, and 9 bases lay in between. Germline V gives CDR1 SGHRS, CDR2 YFSETQ. Here the CDR3 reads CASSLVGGADTQYF. CDR3 nucleotides: TGCGCCAGCAGCTTGGTCGGGGGAGCAGATACGCAGTATTTT. Complete variable domain (other parts from reference TRBV5-1 and TRBJ2-3): KAGVTQTPRYLIKTRGQQVTLSCSPISGHRSVSWYQQTPGQGLQFLFEYFSETQRNKGNFPGRFSGRQFSNSRSEMNVSTLELGDSALYLCASSLVGGADTQYFGPGTRLTVL.